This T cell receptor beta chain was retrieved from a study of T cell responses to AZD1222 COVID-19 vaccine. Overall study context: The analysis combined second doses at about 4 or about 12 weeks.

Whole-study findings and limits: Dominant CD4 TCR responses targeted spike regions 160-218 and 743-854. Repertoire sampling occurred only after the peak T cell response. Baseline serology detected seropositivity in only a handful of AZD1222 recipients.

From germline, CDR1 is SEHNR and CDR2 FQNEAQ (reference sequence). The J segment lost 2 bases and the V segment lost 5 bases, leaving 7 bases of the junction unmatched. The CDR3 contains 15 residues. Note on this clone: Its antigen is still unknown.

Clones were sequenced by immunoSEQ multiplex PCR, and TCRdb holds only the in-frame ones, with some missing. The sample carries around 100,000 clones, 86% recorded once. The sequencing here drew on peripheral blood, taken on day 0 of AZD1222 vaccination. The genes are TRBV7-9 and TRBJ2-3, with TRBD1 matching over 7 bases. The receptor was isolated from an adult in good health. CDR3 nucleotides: TGTGCCAGCAGCGTGACAGGGATCTTCACAGATACGCAGTATTTT. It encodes CASSVTGIFTDTQYF.